The following is a TCR beta chain sequence with its context. Those enrolled in Seattle joined during active infection and were followed longitudinally afterward. This sample is drawn from a study of blood T cell repertoires in COVID-19. Turning to the study itself: Acute and convalescent COVID-19 specimens originated in the United States, Italy and Spain. PBMCs, B-cell-depleted T cells, or T cells provided the cDNA or gDNA that made up the material.

Methods used by the authors: Amplifying reference gene primers gave estimates of nucleated cell counts. Repertoires were generated with immunoSEQ multiplex PCR, while TCRdb's copy carries only in-frame clones and drops some. V and J calls and clone size are copied from that table; D and trimming were computed from the DNA. Among 130,000 to 150,000 clones listed, about 76% were seen once. The sample comprised peripheral blood. The clonotype comes from a woman in her 70s with COVID-19, enrolled during active disease.

The chain's CDR3 is CASSVGNQGGETQYF. The CDR3 DNA reads as TGTGCCAGCAGCGTAGGGAACCAAGGAGGGGAGACCCAGTACTTC. V is TRBV9 and J is TRBJ2-5, with D perhaps TRBD2 (6 bases). Trimming cost V 0 bases and J 5 bases, with 14 bases left between them. Germline loops: CDR1 SGDLS, CDR2 YYNGEE. The CDR3 length is 15 residues.